This TCR beta chain comes out of a study of shared clonotypes between healthy human individuals (dated by TCRdb to 2018 to 2021). Study-wide context: Two women and a few men aged 18 to 49 years were included in the cohort. For each donor, CD4 naive and CD4 memory were each given three plates, CD8 naive was given two plates, and CD8 memory was given one plate. Blood TCR repertoires of about 5 healthy adults were deeply sequenced to estimate repertoire size and the extent of clonotype sharing between individuals. To increase sequencing depth and limit assay-specific biases, TCR repertoire library preparation and sequencing were carried out by different laboratories using diverse techniques. Between about 0.8 and 9 billion PBMCs per donor were obtained by leukapheresis.

The donors were healthy, HIV-negative adults who had no recently reported acute infections or vaccinations. Only Caucasian adults living in Nashville, Tennessee, USA were represented among the donors. CD4+ T cells were enriched through magnetic negative selection, after which naive cells were positively selected on CD45RA and the remaining negative fraction served as the memory subset. Blood was collected by leukapheresis, and PBMCs were isolated by Ficoll-Histopaque density gradient centrifugation and then cryopreserved in liquid nitrogen vapor phase. Purity and quantity of every magnetically sorted T cell population were checked by analytical flow cytometry. Genomic DNA was isolated from each sorted fraction and quantified by UV absorbance on a Nanodrop 2000c. A distance of 7 bases separates the germline ends of V and J, which lose 0 bases and 6 bases respectively. According to the germline V gene, CDR1 reads SGHRS and CDR2 reads YFSETQ. The CDR3 numbers 14 residues from cysteine through phenylalanine. The DNA shown is the 42-base CDR3, in frame from base 1.

General study outcomes and caveats: About 5% of naive CD4, around 3.5% of naive CD8, approximately 2% of memory CD4, and over 0.35% of memory CD8 clonotypes were shared across a handful of donors. The genetic and exposure-history diversity represented was limited by the small number of donors. Estimated clonotype richness was generally larger for naive than for memory subsets. Rarefaction of sorted-subset datasets indicated incomplete sequencing despite the large sequencing depth. Sampling was restricted to blood, and TCR repertoires in tissues likely differ from the TCR repertoires found in blood. Higher generation probabilities were observed for clonotypes shared by all four sorted-subset donors than for non-shared clonotypes. Pairwise subsampling indicated that sequencing depth was expected to affect the degree of clonotype sharing among donors.

In regard to this clone: It lacks a known antigen. Base quality data are lacking; no much larger clone is found one base away. The same CDR3 can be traced to other DNA sequences in this sample.

Using the deep immunoSEQ assay, multiplex PCR amplified TCR CDR3 regions from genomic DNA. Genomic DNA extracted from each cell subset was distributed evenly over all wells of several immunoSEQ 96-well plates, and each plate served as one replicate. For sorted subsets, each replicate PCR was loaded with 200 ng genomic DNA, equivalent to approximately 27,000 T cell genomes. Purified libraries were quantified with a Qubit 3.0 fluorometer, sized on a Bioanalyzer 2100, and re-quantified with the KAPA Library Quantification kit. Every immunoSEQ 96-well plate was sequenced on a dedicated single-read 150-cycle Illumina NextSeq 550 flow cell. Processing in the source paper ran as follows. The immunoSEQ output contained only junctional sequences without quality scores, so filtering could not match that applied to full-length reads. To assign V/J genes and CDR3, sequences were annotated against IMGT germline references using PyIR, a Python wrapper for IgBLAST v1.9. Reads were removed for weak V/J assignments (E-value above 1e-6), missing CDR3, stop codons, out-of-frame junctions, or ambiguous translated residues. A V3J clonotype was defined by an identical inferred V gene, J gene, and CDR3 amino acid sequence. The percentage overlap between two repertoires was calculated by dividing the number of shared unique clonotypes by the size of the smaller repertoire. RTK rarefaction, the Chao1 estimator, and Recon v2.1 estimates of unobserved clonotypes were used to assess repertoire richness. Generation probabilities for all TCRbeta clonotypes obtained by the gDNA method from a few donors were computed using OLGA. Drawn from immuneACCESS, this table holds only the in-frame rearrangements with V and J called that TCRdb kept. Clones are partly lost; checked studies trace under half to an unresolved V gene and leave the rest unexplained. D and trimming were read from the DNA, whereas the V and J calls and clone size are those reported in that table. This sample is represented by some 2,000,000 clones; approximately 96% of them were singletons. Approximately 0.13% of the sample comes from the top ten.

The rearrangement joined TRBV5-1 to TRBJ1-6, with the D gene call left open. The receptor's source is a man younger than 35 in good health. The source material was naive CD4+ T cells sorted from blood. Sample cell subset or site, as interpreted from the label and publication: CD45RA+ positively selected. The CDR3: CASSLEGLNSPLHF. The DNA sequence is as follows: TGCGCCAGCAGCTTGGAAGGGCTTAATTCACCCCTCCACTTT.